These T cell receptor beta chains were read from a single sample in a study of cytomegalovirus exposure and HLA in healthy donors. The assay was immunoSEQ multiplex PCR, and TCRdb's table has in-frame clones only and misses some. The table records some 59,000 clones, around nine tenths of them present only once. Sequencing was carried out using PBMCs. Every receptor here comes from a woman in her late teens or twenties in good health and CMV-seropositive. The CDR3 runs from the conserved cysteine through the conserved F or W. Fields, in order: V gene, J gene, D gene, clone size, CDR3 DNA, CDR3 protein. D genes are given only for firm matches. Rows give clone size only sometimes, using once, few, many, or a class for an expanded clone.

v_call: TRBV2
j_call: TRBJ2-1
d_call: -
clone_size: -
cdr3_nt: TGTGCCAGCAGAACGGGGAACAATGAGCAGTTCTTC
cdr3_aa: CASRTGNNEQFF

v_call: TRBV18
j_call: TRBJ2-1
d_call: TRBD1
clone_size: once
cdr3_nt: TGTGCCAGCTCACCCCCCAACAGGGGGCAAGGGAATGAGCAGTTCTTC
cdr3_aa: CASSPPNRGQGNEQFF

v_call: TRBV4-1
j_call: TRBJ2-1
d_call: TRBD2
clone_size: -
cdr3_nt: TGCGCCAGCAGCCAAGAGTCGGCTAGCGGGGGTCGGGAGCAGTTCTTC
cdr3_aa: CASSQESASGGREQFF

v_call: TRBV7-3
j_call: TRBJ2-2
d_call: TRBD2
clone_size: few
cdr3_nt: TGTGCCAGCAGCTTAACAGCTAGCGGGAATGGGGAGCTGTTTTTT
cdr3_aa: CASSLTASGNGELFF

v_call: TRBV7-9
j_call: TRBJ2-2
d_call: TRBD2
clone_size: -
cdr3_nt: TGTGCCAGCAGATTAGCGGGGGGTCCCACCGGGGAGCTGTTTTTT
cdr3_aa: CASRLAGGPTGELFF

v_call: TRBV5-4
j_call: TRBJ1-1
d_call: -
clone_size: once
cdr3_nt: TGTGCCACTGGGGGGGGCGCAGGGGACACTGAAGCTTTCTTT
cdr3_aa: CATGGGAGDTEAFF

v_call: TRBV23-1
j_call: TRBJ2-3
d_call: -
clone_size: -
cdr3_nt: TGCGCCAGCAGCCGGGACAACACAGATACGCAGTATTTT
cdr3_aa: CASSRDNTDTQYF

v_call: TRBV11-3
j_call: TRBJ1-6
d_call: -
clone_size: -
cdr3_nt: TGTGCCAGCGCTAGCTCCTATAATTCACCCCTCCACTTT
cdr3_aa: CASASSYNSPLHF

v_call: TRBV6-6
j_call: TRBJ2-7
d_call: TRBD2
clone_size: -
cdr3_nt: TGTGCCAGCAGTGGGACTAGCGGGGGGTACGAGCAGTACTTC
cdr3_aa: CASSGTSGGYEQYF

v_call: TRBV19
j_call: TRBJ2-7
d_call: TRBD1
clone_size: -
cdr3_nt: TGTGCCAGTAGGGGGGGAATGGGACAGGGATCCTACGAGCAGTACTTC
cdr3_aa: CASRGGMGQGSYEQYF

v_call: TRBV28
j_call: TRBJ2-5
d_call: TRBD2
clone_size: -
cdr3_nt: TGTGCCAGCAGTTCCTCGGGAGGCCCCCAAGAGACCCAGTACTTC
cdr3_aa: CASSSSGGPQETQYF

v_call: TRBV10-2
j_call: TRBJ1-2
d_call: -
clone_size: -
cdr3_nt: TGCGCCAGCAAGGGGATTGGGGGCTACACCTTC
cdr3_aa: CASKGIGGYTF

v_call: TRBV6-1
j_call: TRBJ1-6
d_call: -
clone_size: -
cdr3_nt: TGTGCCAGCAGTGACTACCGCGGAAATTCACCCCTCCACTTT
cdr3_aa: CASSDYRGNSPLHF

v_call: TRBV30
j_call: TRBJ2-3
d_call: TRBD2
clone_size: -
cdr3_nt: TGTGCCTGGACCCAGGGAGGGTTGACAGATACGCAGTATTTT
cdr3_aa: CAWTQGGLTDTQYF

v_call: TRBV30
j_call: TRBJ1-4
d_call: TRBD1
clone_size: -
cdr3_nt: TGTGCCTGGGCCTACGGACAGGGCAATAATGAAAAACTGTTTTTT
cdr3_aa: CAWAYGQGNNEKLFF

v_call: TRBV5-6
j_call: TRBJ2-5
d_call: TRBD2
clone_size: once
cdr3_nt: TGTGCCAGCAGCTTGGCAACGGGGGGCCAAGAGACCCAGTACTTC
cdr3_aa: CASSLATGGQETQYF

v_call: TRBV5-1
j_call: TRBJ1-4
d_call: -
clone_size: once
cdr3_nt: TGCGCCAGCAGCTCTGGACAGATTTCACCGATTATTGCAACTAATGAAAAACTGTTTTTT
cdr3_aa: CASSSGQISPIIATNEKLFF

v_call: TRBV9
j_call: TRBJ1-6
d_call: -
clone_size: -
cdr3_nt: TGTGCCAGCAGCTTGAGCCGCACAGGCCATTCACCCCTCCACTTT
cdr3_aa: CASSLSRTGHSPLHF

v_call: TRBV11-2
j_call: TRBJ2-7
d_call: -
clone_size: -
cdr3_nt: TGTGCCAGCAGCGTATCGATTATCCTCGGCTCCTACGAGCAGTACTTC
cdr3_aa: CASSVSIILGSYEQYF

v_call: TRBV7-2
j_call: TRBJ2-7
d_call: TRBD2
clone_size: -
cdr3_nt: TGTGCCAGCAGCTTAGAAGGAATAGCGGGGGGGGCCTCCTACGAGCAGTACTTC
cdr3_aa: CASSLEGIAGGASYEQYF

v_call: TRBV7-2
j_call: TRBJ2-3
d_call: -
clone_size: -
cdr3_nt: TGTGCCAGCAGCTTACGGCAGGGCACAGATACGCAGTATTTT
cdr3_aa: CASSLRQGTDTQYF

v_call: TRBV10-3
j_call: TRBJ2-1
d_call: -
clone_size: -
cdr3_nt: TGTGCCATCAGTGAGTCTCCCGGCGGCGGGACCCCCTACAATGAGCAGTTCTTC
cdr3_aa: CAISESPGGGTPYNEQFF

v_call: TRBV7-3
j_call: TRBJ2-3
d_call: TRBD2
clone_size: -
cdr3_nt: TGTGCCAGCAGCGAAGGGACTAGCGGGGGGATCGCAGATACGCAGTATTTT
cdr3_aa: CASSEGTSGGIADTQYF

v_call: TRBV5-1
j_call: TRBJ1-1
d_call: -
clone_size: -
cdr3_nt: TGCGCCAGCAGCTTGAGAGGGTTGGACACTGAAGCTTTCTTT
cdr3_aa: CASSLRGLDTEAFF

v_call: TRBV7-2
j_call: TRBJ1-3
d_call: -
clone_size: once
cdr3_nt: TGTGCCAGCAGCCCACGCGATGGGGAGAGGGATGGAAACACCATATATTTT
cdr3_aa: CASSPRDGERDGNTIYF

v_call: TRBV10-3
j_call: TRBJ1-1
d_call: -
clone_size: -
cdr3_nt: TGTGCCATCAGTGAGAGACAGACGAACACTGAAGCTTTCTTT
cdr3_aa: CAISERQTNTEAFF

v_call: TRBV6-1
j_call: TRBJ1-5
d_call: -
clone_size: -
cdr3_nt: TGTGCCAGCACCCTGAACACAGATAGCAATCAGCCCCAGCATTTT
cdr3_aa: CASTLNTDSNQPQHF

v_call: TRBV6-1
j_call: TRBJ2-2
d_call: -
clone_size: -
cdr3_nt: TGTGCCAGCAGTGAAGCGCGCGGGGAGCTGTTTTTT
cdr3_aa: CASSEARGELFF

v_call: TRBV29-1
j_call: TRBJ2-7
d_call: TRBD1
clone_size: -
cdr3_nt: TGCAGCGTTCCCACAGGGGGCGTCTACGAGCAGTACTTC
cdr3_aa: CSVPTGGVYEQYF

v_call: TRBV5-1
j_call: TRBJ1-1
d_call: -
clone_size: once
cdr3_nt: TGCGCCAGCAGCCCAGGACAGTTGGGTGAAGCTTTCTTT
cdr3_aa: CASSPGQLGEAFF

v_call: TRBV29-1
j_call: TRBJ1-5
d_call: TRBD1
clone_size: -
cdr3_nt: TGCAGCGTTAAGGACAGGGGTAGCAATCAGCCCCAGCATTTT
cdr3_aa: CSVKDRGSNQPQHF

v_call: TRBV7-2
j_call: TRBJ2-7
d_call: -
clone_size: -
cdr3_nt: TGTGCCAGCAGCTTCGGAGTCAGGGACGAGCAGTACTTC
cdr3_aa: CASSFGVRDEQYF

v_call: TRBV19
j_call: TRBJ2-3
d_call: -
clone_size: -
cdr3_nt: TGTGCCAGTAGTCTCCCGACTAGGGCAGATACGCAGTATTTT
cdr3_aa: CASSLPTRADTQYF

v_call: TRBV5-1
j_call: TRBJ1-1
d_call: -
clone_size: -
cdr3_nt: TGCGCCAGCAGCTATCAAGGACAAAAACAGGGGAACACTGAAGCTTTCTTT
cdr3_aa: CASSYQGQKQGNTEAFF

v_call: TRBV28
j_call: TRBJ1-1
d_call: TRBD1
clone_size: -
cdr3_nt: TGTGCCAGCAGTTTGCACAGGGGGAACACTGAAGCTTTCTTT
cdr3_aa: CASSLHRGNTEAFF

v_call: TRBV4-3
j_call: TRBJ1-4
d_call: -
clone_size: -
cdr3_nt: TGCGCCAGCAGCCAAGACCTCATAGGGGTTACTAATGAAAAACTGTTTTTT
cdr3_aa: CASSQDLIGVTNEKLFF

v_call: TRBV6-5
j_call: TRBJ1-1
d_call: TRBD1
clone_size: -
cdr3_nt: TGTGCCAGCAGTCCCGGACAGGCGAACACTGAAGCTTTCTTT
cdr3_aa: CASSPGQANTEAFF

v_call: TRBV7-2
j_call: TRBJ2-7
d_call: -
clone_size: -
cdr3_nt: TGTGCCAGCAGCTTCCCCCCAGGCAGGCCCCCCTACGAGCAGTACTTC
cdr3_aa: CASSFPPGRPPYEQYF

v_call: TRBV19
j_call: TRBJ2-2
d_call: -
clone_size: -
cdr3_nt: TGTGCCAGTAGTATAAGGGAACAGGACGCCGGGGAGCTGTTTTTT
cdr3_aa: CASSIREQDAGELFF

v_call: TRBV9
j_call: TRBJ2-1
d_call: TRBD1
clone_size: -
cdr3_nt: TGTGCCAGCAGCGCCGGGACAGGGGCCGGGAATGAGCAGTTCTTC
cdr3_aa: CASSAGTGAGNEQFF

v_call: TRBV13
j_call: TRBJ1-1
d_call: TRBD1
clone_size: once
cdr3_nt: TGTGCCAGCAGCGCCCGGGACAGCCGTGAAGCTTTCTTT
cdr3_aa: CASSARDSREAFF

v_call: TRBV10-2
j_call: TRBJ2-2
d_call: -
clone_size: -
cdr3_nt: TGCGCCAGCAGTGAGCAGGACAGTTGGACCGGGGAGCTGTTTTTT
cdr3_aa: CASSEQDSWTGELFF

v_call: TRBV28
j_call: TRBJ1-2
d_call: -
clone_size: -
cdr3_nt: TGTGCCAGCAGTTCAAGGGGCCCTTATGGCTACACCTTC
cdr3_aa: CASSSRGPYGYTF

v_call: TRBV7-3
j_call: TRBJ1-6
d_call: TRBD1
clone_size: -
cdr3_nt: TGTGCCAGCAGCTTAAGGGGGGACAGGGCTTCACCCCTCCACTTT
cdr3_aa: CASSLRGDRASPLHF

v_call: TRBV5-1
j_call: TRBJ1-1
d_call: TRBD1
clone_size: few
cdr3_nt: TGCGCCAGCAGCATCCGACAGGGCGTGGGCACTGAAGCTTTCTTT
cdr3_aa: CASSIRQGVGTEAFF

v_call: TRBV11-1
j_call: TRBJ2-1
d_call: TRBD1
clone_size: -
cdr3_nt: TGTGCCAGCAGCTCTCCTGGGGGACAGCTTTACAATGAGCAGTTCTTC
cdr3_aa: CASSSPGGQLYNEQFF

v_call: TRBV13
j_call: TRBJ2-1
d_call: TRBD2
clone_size: -
cdr3_nt: TGTGCCAGCTCTGCATTGGGCAGCGGGGGGGTGGTCTACAATGAGCAGTTCTTC
cdr3_aa: CASSALGSGGVVYNEQFF

v_call: TRBV6-1
j_call: TRBJ2-5
d_call: -
clone_size: -
cdr3_nt: TGTGCCAGCAGTGAAGCAGGAGGGGCCGGGACCCAGTACTTC
cdr3_aa: CASSEAGGAGTQYF

v_call: TRBV2
j_call: TRBJ2-2
d_call: -
clone_size: -
cdr3_nt: TGTGCCAGCAGTGCAAGGACAGCGAACACCGGGGAGCTGTTTTTT
cdr3_aa: CASSARTANTGELFF

v_call: TRBV29-1
j_call: TRBJ2-5
d_call: -
clone_size: -
cdr3_nt: TGCAGCGTTAATAGGGGGGAGACCCAGTACTTC
cdr3_aa: CSVNRGETQYF

v_call: TRBV21-1
j_call: TRBJ2-2
d_call: -
clone_size: -
cdr3_nt: TGTGCCAGCAAGGGGGGGGGACAACCTCAACACCGCACCGGGGAGCTGTTTTTT
cdr3_aa: CASKGGGQPQHRTGELFF

v_call: TRBV5-4
j_call: TRBJ2-5
d_call: TRBD2
clone_size: -
cdr3_nt: TGTGCCAGCAGGGCGATGACTAGCGGGGGGGAGACCCAGTACTTC
cdr3_aa: CASRAMTSGGETQYF

v_call: TRBV9
j_call: TRBJ2-5
d_call: TRBD2
clone_size: -
cdr3_nt: TGTGCCAGCAGCGTAGCTACCCTGGGACTAGCGGGGGTGGATGAGACCCAGTACTTC
cdr3_aa: CASSVATLGLAGVDETQYF

v_call: TRBV9
j_call: TRBJ2-1
d_call: TRBD1
clone_size: -
cdr3_nt: TGTGCCAGCAGCGTAGGCTTCGGGCAGGGGGCATACAATGAGCAGTTCTTC
cdr3_aa: CASSVGFGQGAYNEQFF

v_call: TRBV6-1
j_call: TRBJ1-1
d_call: -
clone_size: -
cdr3_nt: TGTGCCAGCAGGACATACACGAACACTGAAGCTTTCTTT
cdr3_aa: CASRTYTNTEAFF

v_call: TRBV4-2
j_call: TRBJ2-1
d_call: -
clone_size: -
cdr3_nt: TGTGCCAGCAGCCAAGGGTCTCACATAAATGAGCAGTTCTTC
cdr3_aa: CASSQGSHINEQFF

v_call: TRBV5-6
j_call: TRBJ1-1
d_call: -
clone_size: -
cdr3_nt: TGTGCCAGCAGCTTGGTAGGGGATCAGGCTTTCTTT
cdr3_aa: CASSLVGDQAFF

v_call: TRBV15
j_call: TRBJ1-1
d_call: -
clone_size: -
cdr3_nt: TGTGCCACCAGCAGAGGAGTTTCACCTGAAGCTTTCTTT
cdr3_aa: CATSRGVSPEAFF

v_call: TRBV19
j_call: TRBJ1-5
d_call: -
clone_size: -
cdr3_nt: TGTGCCAGTAGTATGAGTAAACAGCCCCAGCATTTT
cdr3_aa: CASSMSKQPQHF

v_call: TRBV6-5
j_call: TRBJ1-2
d_call: TRBD1
clone_size: few
cdr3_nt: TGTGCCAGCAGGGAGACAGGGGCCTCCTATGGCTACACCTTC
cdr3_aa: CASRETGASYGYTF